This entry lists 5 T cell receptor beta chains sequenced from one sample in a study of T cells in Graves' hyperthyroidism and ophthalmopathy. Amplification of TCR beta CDR3 regions used RNA as the template. Researchers ran a first-round RT-PCR on the TCR CDR3 using the HTBI primer set. A single record per CDR3 protein comes from TCRdb applying MiXCR to the multiplex PCR reads. The table shows hundreds of thousands of distinct CDR3 sequences, with more than 15% occurring only once. The sequenced sample was blood. Receptors originate from a woman aged 18-29 years with Graves' hyperthyroidism.

This clonotype was picked up a small number of times. The chain links TRBV19 to TRBJ1-3; TRBD1 is a possible D gene (5 bases). The CDR3 sequence is 15 residues long. The V and J ends lost 10 bases and 0 bases respectively, with 16 bases between them. Germline V gene sequence: CDR1 LNHDA, CDR2 SQIVND (reference sequence). The CDR3 DNA sequence: TGTGCCACCGCAGGAGGACACCACTCTGGAAACACCATATATTTT. Protein sequence: CATAGGHHSGNTIYF.

This clonotype has at least ten counts. V is TRBV2 and J is TRBJ2-2; D remains ambiguous. Between the trimmed V and J ends, which lost 3 bases and 3 bases, there was a span of 2 bases. This CDR3 has 12 residues. CDR1 SNHLY and CDR2 FYNNEI come from the germline V gene. The CDR3 DNA follows: TGTGCCAGCAGTGATGACACCGGGGAGCTGTTTTTT. Protein: CASSDDTGELFF.

This clonotype was seen more than once but under ten times. This chain links TRBV6-1 with TRBJ1-6; D ambiguous. Germline lookup yields CDR1 MNHNS and CDR2 SASEGT. Trimming cost V 4 bases and J 1 base, with 11 bases left between them. The CDR3 contains 16 residues. The CDR3 DNA follows: TGTGCCAGCAGTGGTCCCCGGCAGTCCTATAATTCACCCCTCCACTTT. Translation: CASSGPRQSYNSPLHF.

This clonotype was found a few times. This chain links TRBV6-1 with TRBJ2-7, with 9 nucleotides matching TRBD2. The CDR3 has 16 residues. Germline V gene sequence: CDR1 MNHNS, CDR2 SASEGT. The trim removed 0 bases at V and 4 bases at J, leaving 7 bases unmatched. DNA for the CDR3: TGTGCCAGCAGTGAAGCGGCGGGGAGCGGGAGGTACGAGCAGTACTTC. Its translation is CASSEAAGSGRYEQYF.

This clonotype was observed many times. The CDR3 DNA follows: TGTGCCAGCAGTTCATATAGAGAACGGTCCTACGAGCAGTACTTC. Translating gives CASSSYRERSYEQYF. The chain links TRBV28 to TRBJ2-7; no clear D gene. The CDR3 is 15 amino acids. V shed 4 bases and J shed 1 base, with 14 bases lying between them. The germline V gene encodes CDR1 MDHEN and CDR2 SYDVKM.